These T cell receptor beta chains were read from a single sample in a study of shared clonotypes between healthy human individuals. This table comes from immunoSEQ multiplex PCR, and its TCRdb copy is limited to in-frame clones, with some not included. The table includes about 1 million clones, around 74% detected once. Sequencing input: memory CD4+ T cells sorted from blood. These receptors all come from a man aged 18 to 30 in good health. Both conserved end residues are part of each CDR3. D genes are given only for firm matches. Part of the rows lack a size; the others show once, few, many or a class for expanded clones.

TRBJ2-5	once	TRBD1	TRBV19	CASSETGETQYF	TGTGCCAGTAGCGAGACAGGGGAGACCCAGTACTTC
TRBJ1-1	few	NA	TRBV18	CASRGAGVNTEAFF	TGTGCCAGCCGGGGGGCTGGGGTGAACACTGAAGCTTTCTTT
TRBJ2-7	NA	TRBD2	TRBV7-9	CASSSSGATYEQYF	TGTGCCAGCAGTTCTAGCGGAGCTACCTACGAGCAGTACTTC
TRBJ1-4	NA	TRBD1	TRBV2	CASSRRDSRSREEKLFF	TGTGCCAGCAGTCGCCGGGACAGCCGGTCTCGGGAGGAAAAACTGTTTTTT
TRBJ2-6	NA	NA	TRBV5-1	CASSWGTGANVLTF	TGCGCCAGCAGCTGGGGGACTGGGGCCAACGTCCTGACTTTC
TRBJ1-6	NA	NA	TRBV19	CASSGTRSSYNSPLHF	TGTGCCAGTAGTGGGACAAGGAGCTCCTATAATTCACCCCTCCACTTT
TRBJ2-3	NA	TRBD2	TRBV5-1	CASSLDQGGRGTQYF	TGCGCCAGCAGCTTGGATCAGGGCGGGAGGGGTACGCAGTATTTT
TRBJ2-5	few	TRBD2	TRBV5-1	CASSLAESGRSETQYF	TGCGCCAGCAGCTTGGCCGAAAGCGGGAGATCGGAGACCCAGTACTTC
TRBJ2-2	NA	NA	TRBV13	CASSLGQGRTGELFF	TGTGCCAGCAGCTTAGGACAGGGAAGGACCGGGGAGCTGTTTTTT
TRBJ1-5	once	NA	TRBV18	CASSPPGDQPQHF	TGTGCCAGCTCACCACCAGGGGATCAGCCCCAGCATTTT
TRBJ2-5	NA	TRBD2	TRBV5-4	CASSFGGGLQETQYF	TGTGCCAGCAGCTTCGGGGGGGGACTCCAAGAGACCCAGTACTTC
TRBJ2-7	few	NA	TRBV5-4	CASSLYGAIFREQYF	TGTGCCAGCAGCTTGTATGGTGCGATATTTCGGGAGCAGTACTTC
TRBJ2-7	NA	TRBD1	TRBV7-2	CASSLDGQGAREQYF	TGTGCCAGCAGCTTAGATGGACAGGGGGCGCGTGAGCAGTACTTC